This T cell receptor (beta chain) was profiled in a study of vaccination and CD4 T cells after COVID-19. Comment on this clonotype: The antigen is not known.

Cultured CD4+ T cell DNA underwent sequencing with the Oncomine TCR Beta short-read assay. TCRdb reprocessed the PCR reads via MiXCR and lists one record per CDR3 protein. The table lists 11,000 to 15,000 distinct CDR3 sequences, roughly 29% of them singletons. Study results and limitations: Spike mono-reactivity held for 304 of 307 vaccine-specific clones in convalescent patients.

Documented treatment: roughly 10-day PBMC culture with coronavirus spike peptide pools or control peptides (ViraFEST assay). The CDR3 sequence is 15 residues long. The V and J ends lost 0 bases and 8 bases, in that order; junction bases with no gene match: 6. Germline values: CDR1 MNHEY, CDR2 SVGAGI. Input material: cultured CD4+ T cells from blood. This chain uses TRBV6-5 with TRBJ2-3, with 9 bases fitting TRBD2. The sequence came from a human donor with COVID-19. CDR3 nucleotides: TGTGCCAGCAGTTACTCTGCGGGGGGGGCCGGTACGCAGTATTTT. Amino acids: CASSYSAGGAGTQYF.